This T cell receptor beta chain stems from a study of blood T cells in healthy people across ages. In this sample, this clonotype turned up a few times. The use of a sample-barcoded 5' primer and a J-beta primer mix characterized a second PCR of about 7 to 12 cycles. TCRdb re-called the 5' RACE reads with MiXCR, one entry per CDR3 protein. The sample lists over 600,000 distinct CDR3 sequences, less than 60% occurring once. With V trimmed by 2 bases and J by 2 bases, 6 bases remained unmatched. This CDR3 region has 16 residues. This receptor was taken from a man at least 80 years old in good health. The sequenced sample was blood. The V call is TRBV12-3 or TRBV12-4, the J call TRBJ2-3; 8 bases fit TRBD1. The CDR3 sequence is CASSLQGAAVTDTQYF. CDR3 DNA: TGTGCCAGCAGTTTACAGGGGGCGGCTGTCACAGATACGCAGTATTTT.